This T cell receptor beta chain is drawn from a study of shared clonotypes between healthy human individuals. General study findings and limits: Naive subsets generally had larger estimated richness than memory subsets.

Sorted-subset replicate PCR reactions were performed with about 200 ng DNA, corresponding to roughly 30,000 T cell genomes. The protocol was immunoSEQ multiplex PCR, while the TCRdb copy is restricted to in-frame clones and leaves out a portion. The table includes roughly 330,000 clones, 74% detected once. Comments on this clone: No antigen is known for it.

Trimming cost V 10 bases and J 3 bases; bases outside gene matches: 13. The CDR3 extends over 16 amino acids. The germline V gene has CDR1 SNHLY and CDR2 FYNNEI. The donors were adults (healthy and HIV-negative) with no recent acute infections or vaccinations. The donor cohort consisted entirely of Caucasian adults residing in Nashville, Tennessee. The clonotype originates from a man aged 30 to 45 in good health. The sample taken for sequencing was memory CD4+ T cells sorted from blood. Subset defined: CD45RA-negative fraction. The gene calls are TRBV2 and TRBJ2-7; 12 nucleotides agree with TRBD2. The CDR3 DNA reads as TGTGCCACTCTAGCGGGAGGGCCGAATTTTAACTACGAGCAGTACTTC. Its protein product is CATLAGGPNFNYEQYF.